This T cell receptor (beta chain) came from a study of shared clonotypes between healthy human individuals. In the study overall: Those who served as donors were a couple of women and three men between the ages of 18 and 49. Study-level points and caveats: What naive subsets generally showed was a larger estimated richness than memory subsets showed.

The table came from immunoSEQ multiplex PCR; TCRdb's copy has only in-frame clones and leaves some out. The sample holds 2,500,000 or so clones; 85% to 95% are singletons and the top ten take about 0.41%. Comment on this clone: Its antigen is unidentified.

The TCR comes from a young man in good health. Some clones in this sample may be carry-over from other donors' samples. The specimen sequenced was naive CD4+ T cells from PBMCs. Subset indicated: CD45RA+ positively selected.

CDR3: CASSFWGRGSYEQYF. In nucleotides, the CDR3 is TGTGCCAGCAGCTTCTGGGGGCGGGGCTCCTACGAGCAGTACTTC. The gene calls are TRBV13 and TRBJ2-7; D is possibly TRBD1 or TRBD2 (6 bases each). The germline V gene encodes CDR1 PRHDT and CDR2 FYEKMQ (reference sequence). Trimming shortened V by 3 bases and J by 0 bases, and 12 bases separated the two germline ends. CDR3 size: 15 residues.